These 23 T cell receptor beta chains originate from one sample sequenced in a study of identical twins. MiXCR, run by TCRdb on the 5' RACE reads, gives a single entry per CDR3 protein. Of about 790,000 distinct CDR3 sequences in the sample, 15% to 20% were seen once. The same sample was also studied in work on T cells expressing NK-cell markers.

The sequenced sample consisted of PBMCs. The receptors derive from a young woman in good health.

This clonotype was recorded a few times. The CDR3: CASSVIATGTQYF. DNA for the CDR3: TGTGCCAGCAGTGTCATAGCGACGGGTACGCAGTATTTT. The V call is TRBV6-1, the J call TRBJ2-3; tentatively, D is TRBD2 (5 bases). Trimming pared 4 bases from V and 8 bases from J, leaving 13 bases between. Germline assignment: CDR1 MNHNS and CDR2 SASEGT. The CDR3 has 13 residues.

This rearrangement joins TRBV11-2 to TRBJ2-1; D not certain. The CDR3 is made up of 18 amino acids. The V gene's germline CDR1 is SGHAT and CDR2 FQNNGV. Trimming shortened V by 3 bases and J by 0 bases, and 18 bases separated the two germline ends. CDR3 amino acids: CASSFPLSGRPSYNEQFF. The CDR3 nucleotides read TGTGCCAGCAGCTTTCCTCTATCGGGCCGCCCCTCCTACAATGAGCAGTTCTTC. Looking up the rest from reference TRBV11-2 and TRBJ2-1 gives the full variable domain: EAGVAQSPRYKIIEKRQSVAFWCNPISGHATLYWYQQILGQGPKLLIQFQNNGVVDDSQLPKDRFSAERLKGVDSTLKIQPAKLEDSAVYLCASSFPLSGRPSYNEQFFGPGTRLTVL.

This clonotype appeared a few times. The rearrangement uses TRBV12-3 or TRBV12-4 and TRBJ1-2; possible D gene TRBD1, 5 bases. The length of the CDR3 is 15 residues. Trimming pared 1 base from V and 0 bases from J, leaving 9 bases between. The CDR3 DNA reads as TGTGCCAGCAGTTTAGTGGACACCCCTAACTATGGCTACACCTTC. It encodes CASSLVDTPNYGYTF.

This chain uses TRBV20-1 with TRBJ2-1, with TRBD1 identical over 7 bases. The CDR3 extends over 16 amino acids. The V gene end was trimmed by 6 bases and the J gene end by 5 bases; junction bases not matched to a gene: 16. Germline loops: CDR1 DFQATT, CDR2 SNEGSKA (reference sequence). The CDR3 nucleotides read TGCAGTGCCCACGGGTCAGGGGGAGCGACCCACAATGAGCAGTTCTTC. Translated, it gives CSAHGSGGATHNEQFF.

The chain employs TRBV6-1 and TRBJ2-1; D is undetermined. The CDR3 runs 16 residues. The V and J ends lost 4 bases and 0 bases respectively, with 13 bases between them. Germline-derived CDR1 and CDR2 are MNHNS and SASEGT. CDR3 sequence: CASSVLGSSSYNEQFF. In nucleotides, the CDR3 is TGTGCCAGCAGTGTCTTGGGGTCTAGCTCCTACAATGAGCAGTTCTTC.

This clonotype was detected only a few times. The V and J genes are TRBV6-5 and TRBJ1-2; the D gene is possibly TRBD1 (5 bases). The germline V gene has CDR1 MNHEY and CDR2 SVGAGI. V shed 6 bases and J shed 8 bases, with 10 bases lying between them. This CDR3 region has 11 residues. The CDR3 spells CASRREGGYTF. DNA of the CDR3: TGTGCCAGCAGACGCGAGGGGGGCTACACCTTC.

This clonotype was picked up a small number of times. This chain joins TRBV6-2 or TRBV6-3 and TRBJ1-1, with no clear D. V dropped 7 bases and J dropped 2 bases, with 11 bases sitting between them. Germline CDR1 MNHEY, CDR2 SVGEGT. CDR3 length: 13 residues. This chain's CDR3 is CASTPPTNTEAFF. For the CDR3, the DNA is TGTGCCAGCACCCCCCCAACTAACACTGAAGCTTTCTTT.

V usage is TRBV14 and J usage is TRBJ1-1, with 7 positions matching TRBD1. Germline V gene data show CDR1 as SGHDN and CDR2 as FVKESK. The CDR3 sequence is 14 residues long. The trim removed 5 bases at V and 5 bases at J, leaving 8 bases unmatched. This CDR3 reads CASSVGGRGTEAFF. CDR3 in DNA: TGTGCCAGCAGCGTAGGGGGCCGGGGGACTGAAGCTTTCTTT.

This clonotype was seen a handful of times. The CDR3 DNA reads TGTGCCAGCAGCTTAGAACTAGCGGGGGCCACGTACGAGCAGTACTTC. Its translation is CASSLELAGATYEQYF. The chain joins TRBV7-2 to TRBJ2-7; 11 nucleotides match TRBD2. Trimming at V came to 1 base and at J to 4 bases, leaving 6 bases not matched to a gene. Germline lookup yields CDR1 SGHTA and CDR2 FQGNSA. The CDR3 has 16 residues.

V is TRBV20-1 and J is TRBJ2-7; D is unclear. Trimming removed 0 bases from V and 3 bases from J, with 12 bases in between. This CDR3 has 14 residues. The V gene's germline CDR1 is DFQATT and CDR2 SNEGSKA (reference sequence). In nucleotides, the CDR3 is TGCAGTGCTAGAGAAGACACGATTAACTACGAGCAGTACTTC. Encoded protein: CSAREDTINYEQYF.

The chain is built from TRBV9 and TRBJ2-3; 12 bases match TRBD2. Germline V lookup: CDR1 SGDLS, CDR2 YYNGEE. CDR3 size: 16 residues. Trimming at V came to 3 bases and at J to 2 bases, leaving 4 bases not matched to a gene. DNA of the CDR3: TGTGCCAGCAGCGGCAGACTAGCGGGGGCCACAGATACGCAGTATTTT. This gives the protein CASSGRLAGATDTQYF.

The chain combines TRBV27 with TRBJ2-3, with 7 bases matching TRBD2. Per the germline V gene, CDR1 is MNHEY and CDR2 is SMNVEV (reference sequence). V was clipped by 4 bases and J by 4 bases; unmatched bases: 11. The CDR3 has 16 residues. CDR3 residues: CASSSGQGGVADTQYF. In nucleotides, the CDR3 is TGTGCCAGCAGTTCGGGGCAGGGAGGGGTCGCAGATACGCAGTATTTT.

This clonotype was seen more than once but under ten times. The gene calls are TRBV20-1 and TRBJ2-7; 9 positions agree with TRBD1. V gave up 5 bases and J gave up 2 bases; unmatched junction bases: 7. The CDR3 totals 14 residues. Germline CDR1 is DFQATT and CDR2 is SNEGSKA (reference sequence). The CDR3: CSAQPGQGPYEQYF. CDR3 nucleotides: TGCAGTGCTCAACCGGGACAGGGCCCCTACGAGCAGTACTTC.

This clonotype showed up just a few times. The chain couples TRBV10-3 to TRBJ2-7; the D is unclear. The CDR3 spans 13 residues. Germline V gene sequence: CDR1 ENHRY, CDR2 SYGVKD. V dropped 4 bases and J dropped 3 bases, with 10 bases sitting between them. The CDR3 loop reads CAISVGDGYEQYF. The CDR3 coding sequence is TGTGCCATCAGTGTAGGCGACGGCTACGAGCAGTACTTC.

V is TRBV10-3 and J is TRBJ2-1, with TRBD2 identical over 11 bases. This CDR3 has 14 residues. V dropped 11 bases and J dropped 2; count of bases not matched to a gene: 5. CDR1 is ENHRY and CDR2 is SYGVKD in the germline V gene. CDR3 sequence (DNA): TGTGCCGTATCGGGACTAGCGGCCTACAATGAGCAGTTCTTC. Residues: CAVSGLAAYNEQFF.

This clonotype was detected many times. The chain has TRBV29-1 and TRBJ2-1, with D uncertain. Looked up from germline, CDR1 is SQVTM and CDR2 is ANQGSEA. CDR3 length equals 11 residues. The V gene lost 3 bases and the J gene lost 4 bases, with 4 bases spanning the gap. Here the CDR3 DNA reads TGCAGCGTTGACGAGTACAATGAGCAGTTCTTC. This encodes CSVDEYNEQFF.

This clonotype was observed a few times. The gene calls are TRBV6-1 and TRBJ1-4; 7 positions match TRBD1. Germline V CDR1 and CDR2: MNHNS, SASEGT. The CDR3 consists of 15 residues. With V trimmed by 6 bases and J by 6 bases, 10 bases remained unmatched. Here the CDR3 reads CASSHTTGKDEKLFF. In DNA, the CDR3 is TGTGCCAGCAGCCACACGACAGGGAAGGATGAAAAACTGTTTTTT.

CDR3 protein: CASRINRENTEAFF. The CDR3 DNA reads as TGTGCCAGTAGGATAAACAGGGAGAACACTGAAGCTTTCTTT. The rearrangement uses TRBV19 and TRBJ1-1, with D possibly being TRBD1 (6 bases). CDR1 is LNHDA and CDR2 is SQIVND in the germline V gene (reference sequence). CDR3 length equals 14 residues. V was shortened by 6 bases and J by 1 base, with 12 bases between the two germline ends.

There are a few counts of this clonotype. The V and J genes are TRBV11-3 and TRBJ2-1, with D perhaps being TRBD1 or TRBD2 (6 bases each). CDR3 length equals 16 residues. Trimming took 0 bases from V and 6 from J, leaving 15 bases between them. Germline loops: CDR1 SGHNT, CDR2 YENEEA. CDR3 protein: CASSLDYGGPGNEQFF. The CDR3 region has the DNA TGTGCCAGCAGCTTAGATTATGGGGGGCCAGGCAATGAGCAGTTCTTC.

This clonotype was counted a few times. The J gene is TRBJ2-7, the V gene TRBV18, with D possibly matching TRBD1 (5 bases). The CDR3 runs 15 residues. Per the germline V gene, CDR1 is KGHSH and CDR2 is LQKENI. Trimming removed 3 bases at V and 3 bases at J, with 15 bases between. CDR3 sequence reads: CASSPLSQGNYEQYF. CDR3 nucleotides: TGTGCCAGCTCACCCCTTAGCCAGGGAAACTACGAGCAGTACTTC.

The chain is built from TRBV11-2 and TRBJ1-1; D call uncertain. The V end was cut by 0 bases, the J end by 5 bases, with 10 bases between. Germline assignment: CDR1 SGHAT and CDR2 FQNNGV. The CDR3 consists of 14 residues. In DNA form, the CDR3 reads TGTGCCAGCAGCTTAGAAGGGAAGTGGACTGAAGCTTTCTTT. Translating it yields CASSLEGKWTEAFF.

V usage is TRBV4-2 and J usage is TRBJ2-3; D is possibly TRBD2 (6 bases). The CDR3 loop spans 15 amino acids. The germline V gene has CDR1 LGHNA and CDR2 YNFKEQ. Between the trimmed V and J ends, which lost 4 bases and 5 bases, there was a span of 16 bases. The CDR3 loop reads CASSRGTGEGDTQYF. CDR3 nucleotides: TGTGCCAGCAGCCGGGGTACGGGGGAAGGAGATACGCAGTATTTT.

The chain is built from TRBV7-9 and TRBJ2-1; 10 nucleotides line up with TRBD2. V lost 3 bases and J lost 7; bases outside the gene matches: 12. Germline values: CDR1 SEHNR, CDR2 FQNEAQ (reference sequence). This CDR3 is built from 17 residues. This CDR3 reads CASSFSVLAGVINEQFF. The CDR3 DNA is TGTGCCAGCAGCTTCTCAGTTCTAGCGGGAGTGATAAATGAGCAGTTCTTC. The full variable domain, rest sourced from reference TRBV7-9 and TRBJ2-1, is DTGVSQNPRHKITKRGQNVTFRCDPISEHNRLYWYRQTLGQGPEFLTYFQNEAQLEKSRLLSDRFSAERPKGSFSTLEIQRTEQGDSAMYLCASSFSVLAGVINEQFFGPGTRLTVL.